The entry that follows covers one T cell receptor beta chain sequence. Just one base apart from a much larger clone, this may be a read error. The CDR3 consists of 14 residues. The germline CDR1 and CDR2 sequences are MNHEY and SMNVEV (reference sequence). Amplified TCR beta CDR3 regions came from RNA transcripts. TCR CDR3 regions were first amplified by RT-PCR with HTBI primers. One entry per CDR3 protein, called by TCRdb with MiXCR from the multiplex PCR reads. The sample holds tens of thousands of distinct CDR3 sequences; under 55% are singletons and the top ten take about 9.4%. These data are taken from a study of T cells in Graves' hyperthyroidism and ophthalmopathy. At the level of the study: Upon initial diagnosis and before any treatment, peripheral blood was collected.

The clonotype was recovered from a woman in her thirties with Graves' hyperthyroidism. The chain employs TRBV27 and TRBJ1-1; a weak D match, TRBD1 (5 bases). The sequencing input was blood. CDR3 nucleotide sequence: TGTGCCAGCAGTTATGGGGCGAGTGGGACTGAAGCTTCCTTT. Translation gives CASSYGASGTEASF.